The next 2 T cell receptor beta chains were all read from a single sample in a study of regulatory T cells in long-lasting Graves disease. CDR3-region Arm-PCR and iRepertoire HTBI primers produced the TCR beta libraries. TCRdb processed the multiplex PCR reads anew with MiXCR; each CDR3 protein has one entry. Of 350,000 to 450,000 distinct CDR3 sequences listed, around 20% are singletons. Time point here: persistent/refractory GD, antithyroid drugs over 5 years with positive TRAb. PBMCs were the source of the RNA used for TCR sequencing. The sequencing here drew on peripheral blood mononuclear cells (PBMCs), taken when the disease was refractory, from a patient treated with antithyroid drugs. These receptors were taken from a female donor with Graves disease.

This clonotype was observed a single time. The chain is built from TRBV6-1 and TRBJ2-5, with TRBD1 matching over 7 bases. The CDR3 runs to 15 residues. The V gene's germline CDR1 is MNHNS and CDR2 SASEGT. The junction had 11 bases not matched to a gene; V was cut back by 5 bases and J by 5 bases. The CDR3: CASSHTGDRGETQYF. Here the CDR3 DNA reads TGTGCCAGCAGTCACACAGGGGACAGAGGGGAGACCCAGTACTTC.

The gene calls are TRBV28 and TRBJ1-5; the match to TRBD1 covers 8 bases. Germline lookup yields CDR1 MDHEN and CDR2 SYDVKM. The CDR3 spans 15 residues. The ends lost 3 bases at V and 4 bases at J; junction bases unmatched: 5. CDR3 in DNA: TGTGCCAGCAGTTTCTTCAGGGGGCAAAATCAGCCCCAGCATTTT. The encoded protein is CASSFFRGQNQPQHF.